This T cell receptor beta chain was captured in a study of beta chain features in type 1 diabetes (dated by TCRdb to 2016 to 2019). Background for the entire study: Mean age, gender distribution, total cell number and subset yield did not differ between patients and healthy donors. Regulatory and stem cell-like memory subsets were obtained from only 8 patients and roughly eight healthy donors, while naive and central memory subsets were obtained from all 28 donors. Across all samples, approximately 98,000,000 sorted cells were examined, and cell number per subset correlated strongly with RNA yield. The study compared the TCRB repertoires of sorted circulating CD4+ T cell subsets in recently diagnosed type 1 diabetes patients with those in matched healthy donors. General conclusions and limits of the study: A moderate but significant shortening of TCRB CDR3 length was observed in type 1 diabetes patients in all four CD4+ subsets. Naive, central memory and regulatory TCRB repertoires appeared to be more alike among patients than among healthy donors. Patients with type 1 diabetes made fewer insertions and deleted more nucleotides at VDJ recombination sites, implying thymic rearrangement abnormalities. Because the HLA sub-analyses included only small numbers of individuals, any influence of HLA type on TCRB rearrangement was left unresolved. Because cDNA rather than genomic DNA was sequenced, highly expressing activated cells could have been over-represented, although no difference in activation and CD3 levels was found between groups. PCR might favor shorter templates, but patient and control samples were amplified and corrected together, so any skew would affect both groups equally.

Each donor gave one peripheral blood draw, averaging roughly 0.11 L, which was collected into heparinised tubes. Using a panel that included CD45RO, CCR7, CD25, CD127, CD95 and CD27, naive, central memory, regulatory and stem cell-like memory CD4+ T cells were sorted on a BD FACSAria II. Every sorted population had a purity above 95%. Right away, PBMCs were isolated by Lymphoprep density gradient centrifugation and were stained directly, with no culture step. To minimize batch effects, samples were stained and sorted in pairs, one healthy donor with one patient per experiment. The entire isolated RNA was reverse transcribed using the High Capacity cDNA Reverse Transcription Kit, and thus expressed TCRB transcripts were sequenced. Deep immunoSEQ sequencing was performed on naive, central memory and regulatory T cell samples, with an average of about 4 million total reads per sample. After sorted cells were lysed in RLT buffer, RNA was extracted with DNase-treated RNeasy Micro or Mini kits, with the choice depending on cell number. To prevent cross-contamination, every cell subset was processed on its own, while patient and healthy donor samples were processed together. TCRB sequences were amplified from cDNA with the immunoSEQ multiplex PCR, producing 87-bp fragments spanning the CDR3 region. Sequencing of the amplicons was performed on the Illumina HiSeq platform. As for the authors' bioinformatics: PCR bias was corrected computationally using synthetic template baselines, and reads within Hamming distance 2 were collapsed, with unmergeable singletons discarded. By aligning reads against IMGT, V, D and J genes, CDR3 length, and insertions or deletions at six rearrangement sites were assigned. Within each subset, clonotype counts were normalized to the number of sorted cells before true diversity and Gini coefficients were calculated with the tcR R package. Repertoire sharing was quantified using the overlap coefficient calculated on TCRB nucleotide sequences. TCRdb took over this immuneACCESS table, retaining in-frame rearrangements with V and J assigned. Such tables are incomplete; in checked studies, under half of the missing clones stem from an unresolved V gene, and the remainder is unexplained. Clone size and V and J calls were adopted from that table, with D and trimming inferred from the DNA. Here the sample has almost 350,000 clones; around 9% occur a single time. Clones ranked in the top ten supply around 1% of the sample.

There are 15 amino acids in the CDR3, from cysteine to phenylalanine inclusive. Kept here is only the CDR3 DNA, which spans 45 bases and is read in frame from base 1. CDR1 and CDR2, looked up from the germline V gene, are SGHTA and FQGNSA. V lost 2 bases and J lost 1 base, and the count of bases not matched to a germline gene is 2. This clone was seen a few times. Which antigen it targets is not known. The input lacks base qualities; no much larger clone sits a single base away. The TCR originated in a man in his thirties or forties with type 1 diabetes. The chain was built from TRBV7-2 and TRBJ2-5, with 9 central nucleotides matching TRBD1. Sample: central memory CD4+ T cells from blood. The CDR3 reads CASSLTGGIQETQYF. The DNA is as follows: TGTGCCAGCAGCTTAACAGGGGGCATCCAAGAGACCCAGTACTTC.